This T cell receptor beta chain appears in the sequencing data of a study of blood T cell repertoires in COVID-19. Study context: PBMCs, B-cell-depleted T cells, or T cells were the source of the cDNA or gDNA that made up the material.

V lost 4 bases to trimming and J lost 1 base; unmatched junction nucleotides: 6. Per the germline V gene, CDR1 is MNHEY and CDR2 is SVGEGT. The CDR3 has 15 residues. Clones were read by immunoSEQ multiplex PCR, and TCRdb kept only the in-frame ones, dropping some. The data contain 230,000 or so clones, roughly 84% of them seen just once; the ten biggest clones take up 1.4%. The rearrangement uses TRBV6-2 or TRBV6-3 and TRBJ1-2, with 7 nucleotides matching TRBD1. The TCR originated in a woman aged 40-49 years who had recovered from COVID-19. Sequencing was done on a sample of peripheral blood. CDR3 protein: CASSSRGIINYGYTF. For the CDR3, the DNA is TGTGCCAGCAGTTCCAGGGGGATTATTAACTATGGCTACACCTTC.